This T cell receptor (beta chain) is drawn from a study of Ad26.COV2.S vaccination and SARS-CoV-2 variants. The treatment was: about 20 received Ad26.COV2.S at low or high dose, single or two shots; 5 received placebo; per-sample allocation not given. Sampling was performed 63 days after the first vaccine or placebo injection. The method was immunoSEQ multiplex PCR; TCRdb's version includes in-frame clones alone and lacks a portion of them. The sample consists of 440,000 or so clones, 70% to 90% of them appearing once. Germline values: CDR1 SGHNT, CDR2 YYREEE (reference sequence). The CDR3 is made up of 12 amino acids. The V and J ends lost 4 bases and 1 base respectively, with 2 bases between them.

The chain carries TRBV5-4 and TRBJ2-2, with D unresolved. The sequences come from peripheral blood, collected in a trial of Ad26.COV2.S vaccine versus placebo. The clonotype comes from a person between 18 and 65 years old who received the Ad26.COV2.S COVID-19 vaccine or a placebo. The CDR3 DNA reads TGTGCCAGCAGCAGGAACACCGGGGAGCTGTTTTTT. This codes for CASSRNTGELFF.